The next 3 T cell receptor beta chains were all read from a single sample in a study of shared clonotypes between healthy human individuals. The protocol was immunoSEQ multiplex PCR, while the TCRdb copy is restricted to in-frame clones and leaves out a portion. This table has 950,000 to 1,300,000 clones, around 76% appearing once. The sample consisted of memory CD4+ T cells sorted from blood. Subset described: CD45RA-negative fraction. The receptors here all came from a man aged 18 to 35 in good health.

V usage is TRBV6-5 and J usage is TRBJ1-2; D is unresolved. The CDR3 runs to 13 residues. V shed 5 bases and J shed 0 bases, with 7 bases lying between them. Per the germline V gene, CDR1 is MNHEY and CDR2 is SVGAGI. For the CDR3, the DNA is TGTGCCAGCAGTATCGTCGCTAACTATGGCTACACCTTC. Its translation is CASSIVANYGYTF.

The chain carries TRBV29-1 and TRBJ2-5; D gene ambiguous. The germline gives CDR1 SQVTM, CDR2 ANQGSEA. The ends were cut back, 5 bases at V and 5 bases at J, with 12 bases in the middle. This CDR3 has 12 amino acids. The chain's CDR3 is CSVSRVGETQYF. Written as DNA, the CDR3 is TGCAGCGTTTCACGGGTGGGGGAGACCCAGTACTTC.

V is TRBV27 and J is TRBJ2-6; no definite D call. V lost 10 bases, J lost 0 bases, and 10 bases lay in between. There are 14 residues in the CDR3. Germline values: CDR1 MNHEY, CDR2 SMNVEV (reference sequence). The CDR3 loop reads CATSTSSGANVLTF. CDR3 bases: TGTGCCACGTCAACAAGCTCTGGGGCCAACGTCCTGACTTTC.